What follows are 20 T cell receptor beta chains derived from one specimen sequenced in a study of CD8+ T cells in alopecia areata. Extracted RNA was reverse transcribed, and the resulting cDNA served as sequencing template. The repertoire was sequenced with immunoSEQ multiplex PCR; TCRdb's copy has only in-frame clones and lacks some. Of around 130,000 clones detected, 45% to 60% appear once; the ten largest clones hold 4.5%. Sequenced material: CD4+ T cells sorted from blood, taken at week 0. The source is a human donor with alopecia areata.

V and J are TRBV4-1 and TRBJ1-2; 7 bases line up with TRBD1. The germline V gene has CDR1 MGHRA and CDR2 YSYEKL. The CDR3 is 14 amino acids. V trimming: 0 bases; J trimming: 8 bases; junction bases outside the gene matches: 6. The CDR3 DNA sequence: TGCGCCAGCAGCCAAGAAAGGGGGCGTAGAGGCTACACCTTC. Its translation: CASSQERGRRGYTF.

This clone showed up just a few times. CDR3 DNA: TGTGCCAGCAGCCGCCGGACTAGCGGGAGTGATAAGCAGTACTTC. Its protein product is CASSRRTSGSDKQYF. The chain is built from TRBV13 and TRBJ2-7; 13 bases line up with TRBD2. The CDR3 is made up of 15 amino acids. With 5 bases clipped from V and 8 bases from J, the junction kept 9 bases outside the gene matches. CDR1 and CDR2 (germline): PRHDT, FYEKMQ (reference sequence).

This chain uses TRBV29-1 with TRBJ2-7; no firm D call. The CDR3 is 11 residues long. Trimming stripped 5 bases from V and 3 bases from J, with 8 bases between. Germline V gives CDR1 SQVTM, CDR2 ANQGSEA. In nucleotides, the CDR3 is TGCAGCGTTTCAGTTAGCTACGAGCAGTACTTC. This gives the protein CSVSVSYEQYF.

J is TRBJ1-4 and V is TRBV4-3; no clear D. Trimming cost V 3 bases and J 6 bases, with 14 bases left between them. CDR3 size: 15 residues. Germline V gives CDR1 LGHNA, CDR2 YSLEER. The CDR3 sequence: CASSQETELDEKLFF. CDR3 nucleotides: TGCGCCAGCAGCCAGGAGACTGAGCTCGATGAAAAACTGTTTTTT.

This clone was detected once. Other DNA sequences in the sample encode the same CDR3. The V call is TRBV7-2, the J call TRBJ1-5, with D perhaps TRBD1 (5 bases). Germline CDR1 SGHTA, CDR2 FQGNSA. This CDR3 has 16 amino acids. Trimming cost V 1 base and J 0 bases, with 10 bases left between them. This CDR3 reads CASSLEGHYSNQPQHF. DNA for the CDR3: TGTGCCAGCAGCTTAGAAGGACACTATAGCAATCAGCCCCAGCATTTT.

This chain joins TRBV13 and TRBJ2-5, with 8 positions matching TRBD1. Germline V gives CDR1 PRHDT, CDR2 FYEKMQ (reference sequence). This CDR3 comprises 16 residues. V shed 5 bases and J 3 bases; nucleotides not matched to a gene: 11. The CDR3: CASSPGAGQGEETQYF. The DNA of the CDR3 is TGTGCCAGCAGCCCCGGAGCCGGACAGGGCGAAGAGACCCAGTACTTC.

This chain's CDR3 is CASSRNSMGNSPLHF. CDR3 DNA: TGTGCCAGCAGCCGCAACAGTATGGGGAATTCACCCCTCCACTTT. J is TRBJ1-6 and V is TRBV7-2; D unresolved. This CDR3 contains 15 residues. Between the trimmed V and J ends, which lost 5 bases and 7 bases, there was a span of 15 bases. Germline CDR1 reads SGHTA; CDR2 reads FQGNSA.

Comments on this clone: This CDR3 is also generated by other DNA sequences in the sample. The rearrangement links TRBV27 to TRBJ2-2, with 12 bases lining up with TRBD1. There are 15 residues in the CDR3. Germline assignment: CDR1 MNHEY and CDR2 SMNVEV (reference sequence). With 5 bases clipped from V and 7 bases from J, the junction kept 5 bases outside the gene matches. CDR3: CASSRGQGAGGELFF. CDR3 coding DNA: TGTGCCAGCAGTAGGGGACAGGGGGCGGGCGGGGAGCTGTTTTTT.

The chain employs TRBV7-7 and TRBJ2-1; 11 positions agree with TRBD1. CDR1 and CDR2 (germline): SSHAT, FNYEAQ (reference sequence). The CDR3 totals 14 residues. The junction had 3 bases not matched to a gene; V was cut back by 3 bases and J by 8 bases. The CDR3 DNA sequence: TGTGCCAGCAGCTTCGGGACAGGGGGACATGAGCAGTTCTTC. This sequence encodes CASSFGTGGHEQFF. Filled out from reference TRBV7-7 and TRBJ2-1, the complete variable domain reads GAGVSQSPRYKVTKRGQDVTLRCDPISSHATLYWYQQALGQGPEFLTYFNYEAQPDKSGLPSDRFSAERPEGSISTLTIQRTEQRDSAMYRCASSFGTGGHEQFFGPGTRLTVL.

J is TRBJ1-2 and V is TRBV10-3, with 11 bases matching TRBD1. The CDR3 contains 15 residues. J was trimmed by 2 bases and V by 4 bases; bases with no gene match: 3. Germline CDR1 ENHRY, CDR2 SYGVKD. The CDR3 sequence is CAISGGDRGNYGYTF. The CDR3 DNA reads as TGTGCCATCAGTGGAGGGGACAGGGGGAACTATGGCTACACCTTC.

The CDR3 reads CASSQGLNQPQHF. In DNA, the CDR3 is TGTGCCAGCAGCCAGGGATTGAATCAGCCCCAGCATTTT. The gene calls are TRBV7-2 and TRBJ1-5, with D perhaps matching TRBD1 (5 bases). This CDR3 is built from 13 residues. The germline CDR1 and CDR2 sequences are SGHTA and FQGNSA. Trimming stripped 5 bases from V and 4 bases from J, with 9 bases between.

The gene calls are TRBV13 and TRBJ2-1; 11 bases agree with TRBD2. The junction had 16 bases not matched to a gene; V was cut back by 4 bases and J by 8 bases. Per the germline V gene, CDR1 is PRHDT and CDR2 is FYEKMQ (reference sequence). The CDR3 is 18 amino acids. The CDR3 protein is CASSSARLLAGDPHEQFF. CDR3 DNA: TGTGCCAGCAGCTCAGCGCGACTACTAGCGGGAGATCCCCATGAGCAGTTCTTC.

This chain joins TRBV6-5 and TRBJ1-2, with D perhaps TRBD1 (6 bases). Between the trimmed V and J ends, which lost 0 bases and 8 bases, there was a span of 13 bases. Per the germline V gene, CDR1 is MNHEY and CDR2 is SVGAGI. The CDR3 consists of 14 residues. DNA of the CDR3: TGTGCCAGCAGTTACTCAGTACAGGGTGGAGGCTACACCTTC. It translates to CASSYSVQGGGYTF.

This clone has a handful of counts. The CDR3 is CASSERPSRNEQYF. The CDR3 DNA is TGTGCCAGCAGTGAAAGGCCCTCTCGGAACGAGCAGTACTTC. The rearrangement joins TRBV2 to TRBJ2-7; D is unclear. Germline loops: CDR1 SNHLY, CDR2 FYNNEI. The CDR3 runs 14 residues. V lost 2 bases to trimming and J lost 5 bases, with 13 bases between them.

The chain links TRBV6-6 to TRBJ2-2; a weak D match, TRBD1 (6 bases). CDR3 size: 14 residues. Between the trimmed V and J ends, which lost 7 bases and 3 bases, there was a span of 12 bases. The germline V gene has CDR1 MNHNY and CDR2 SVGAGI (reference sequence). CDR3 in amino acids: CASIPDSYTGELFF. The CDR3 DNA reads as TGTGCCAGCATTCCGGACAGTTACACCGGGGAGCTGTTTTTT.

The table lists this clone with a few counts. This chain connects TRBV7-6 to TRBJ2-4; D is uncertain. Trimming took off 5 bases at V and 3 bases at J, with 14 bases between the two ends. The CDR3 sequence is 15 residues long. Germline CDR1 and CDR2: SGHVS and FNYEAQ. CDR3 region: CASSPTREIKNIQYF. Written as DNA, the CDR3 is TGTGCCAGCAGCCCCACGAGAGAAATCAAAAACATTCAGTACTTC.

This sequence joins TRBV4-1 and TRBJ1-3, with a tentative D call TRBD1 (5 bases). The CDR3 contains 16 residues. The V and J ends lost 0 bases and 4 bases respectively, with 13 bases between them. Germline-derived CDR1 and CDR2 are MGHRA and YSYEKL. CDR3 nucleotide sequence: TGCGCCAGCAGCCAAGATGCGGGGGTGTCCGGAAACACCATATATTTT. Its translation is CASSQDAGVSGNTIYF.

The DNA for the CDR3 is TGTGCCAGCAGTAACAGGGTGGATCAGCCCCAGCATTTT. This gives the protein CASSNRVDQPQHF. V usage is TRBV6-5 and J usage is TRBJ1-5; a weak D match, TRBD1 (6 bases). The CDR3 sequence is 13 residues long. V lost 5 bases, J lost 5 bases, and 10 bases lay in between. Germline V gene lookup returns CDR1 MNHEY and CDR2 SVGAGI.

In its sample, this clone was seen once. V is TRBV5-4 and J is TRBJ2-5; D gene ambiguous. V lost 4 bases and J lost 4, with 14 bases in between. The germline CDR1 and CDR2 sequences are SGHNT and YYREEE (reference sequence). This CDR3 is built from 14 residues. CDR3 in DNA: TGTGCCAGCAGCCCCGGCCCTGTGGGAGAGACCCAGTACTTC. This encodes CASSPGPVGETQYF.

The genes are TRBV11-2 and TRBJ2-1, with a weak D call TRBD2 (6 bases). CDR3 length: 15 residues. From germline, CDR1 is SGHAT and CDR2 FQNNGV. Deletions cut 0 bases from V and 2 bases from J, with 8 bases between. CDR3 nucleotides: TGTGCCAGCAGCTTAGATCGACTAGCCTACAATGAGCAGTTCTTC. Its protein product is CASSLDRLAYNEQFF.